This T cell receptor (beta chain) was recorded in a study of low-dose radiotherapy and immunotherapy resistance in tumors (dated by TCRdb to between 2021 and 2023). As for the study more broadly: Cohort 1 received 0.5 Gy per fraction every 2 weeks, with a prescribed total PTV dose of 6.5 Gy. Patients in Cohort 2 were given 1 Gy per fraction every two weeks, for a total of 13 Gy across 26 weeks. Patients were given nivolumab as a 240 mg flat dose every two weeks and ipilimumab at 1 mg/kg every six weeks, with both drugs delivered intravenously. Every two weeks, patients got intravenous cyclophosphamide at 200 mg/m2, given one day ahead of each radiation and immunotherapy administration. Patients took aspirin 300 mg orally once daily for four cycles, starting on cycle 1 day 1. Randomization of trial participants into treatment groups was not performed. The translational analysis covered eight patients: three from the first dose cohort and the first five from the second dose cohort.

First-strand cDNA was synthesized using Superscript III and a set of TRAV- and TRBV-specific primers, so that both TCRalpha and TCRbeta chains were covered. TCRs were amplified with Phusion for around 21 PCR cycles, with a constant-region primer paired with the adapter attached to the V primers. The MessageAmp II aRNA Amplification Kit was used to amplify the isolated mRNA, with in vitro transcription run for approximately 15 hours at 37 degrees C. The Dynabeads mRNA DIRECT Purification Kit was used to isolate mRNA for TCR sequencing. Indexed Illumina adapters were added in a second approximately 27-cycle Phusion PCR, and the resulting products were purified with AMPure XP beads. An Illumina MiniSeq instrument was used to deep-sequence the TCRalpha and TCRbeta libraries. The published analysis was carried out like this. Using custom Perl scripts, TCR sequences that encoded the same protein were pooled, out-of-frame sequences were dropped, and the abundance of each clonotype was calculated. The analysis excluded TCR sequences that were supported by just one read. Among the metrics used to describe the repertoires were Shannon entropy, Gini index, clonality, richness, and the frequency of TCRs shared between repertoires. TCRdb itself trimmed the public reads at Q25 with fastp, ran MiXCR and retained productive beta chains. Under each unique CDR3 protein, matching rows form one entry showing the most common genes and DNA. The V and J calls shown here were made by TCRdb, not taken from the authors' results. Within this sample are 85,000 to 95,000 distinct CDR3 sequences, with under 10% of them counted one time only. The leading ten clones occupy about 1% of the sample.

This clonotype was counted ten times or more. Its antigen is not yet known. No clone much larger than this one lies a single base away; base qualities are absent. Reading the label with the study, this specimen's time point is: before trial treatment. The donors came from RACIN, which was a single-arm phase I dose-escalation trial that paired nivolumab and ipilimumab with aspirin, low-dose cyclophosphamide and low-dose radiotherapy. Eligible patients had advanced, TIL-negative solid tumors. CDR1 is given as SQVTM and CDR2 as ANQGSEA, both from the germline V gene. Spanning cysteine to phenylalanine, the CDR3 consists of 13 amino acids. Only CDR3 DNA remains: 39 bases, in frame from the first base. Trimming removed 1 base from V and 4 bases from J, leaving 10 bases between the germline ends.

The receptor comes from a male donor with prostate cancer. The sample here was PBMCs, taken before treatment. Recombination joined TRBV29-1 with TRBJ1-1; possibly the D gene is TRBD1, per 6 matching bases. The CDR3 loop reads CSVEVSRGTEAFF. The nucleotides are TGCAGCGTTGAAGTAAGCAGGGGCACTGAAGCTTTCTTT. This CDR3, with the reference TRBV29-1 and TRBJ1-1 proteins standing in past its ends, gives the full variable domain SAVISQKPSRDICQRGTSLTIQCQVDSQVTMMFWYRQQPGQSLTLIATANQGSEATYESGFVIDKFPISRPNLTFSTLTVSNMSPEDSSIYLCSVEVSRGTEAFFGQGTRLTVV.